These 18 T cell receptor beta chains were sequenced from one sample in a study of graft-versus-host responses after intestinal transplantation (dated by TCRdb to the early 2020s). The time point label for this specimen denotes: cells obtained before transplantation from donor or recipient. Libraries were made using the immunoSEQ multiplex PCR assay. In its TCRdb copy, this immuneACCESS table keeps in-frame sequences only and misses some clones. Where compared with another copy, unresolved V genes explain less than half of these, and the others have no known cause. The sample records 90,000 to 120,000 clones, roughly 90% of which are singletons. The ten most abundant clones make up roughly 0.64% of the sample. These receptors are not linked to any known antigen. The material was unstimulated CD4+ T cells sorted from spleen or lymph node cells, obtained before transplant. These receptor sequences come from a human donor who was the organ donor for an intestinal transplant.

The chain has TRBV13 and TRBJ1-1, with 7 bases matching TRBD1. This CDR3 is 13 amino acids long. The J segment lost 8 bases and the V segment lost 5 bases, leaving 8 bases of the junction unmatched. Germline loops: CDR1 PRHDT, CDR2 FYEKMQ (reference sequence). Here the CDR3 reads CASSLRRQGEAFF. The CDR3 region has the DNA TGTGCCAGCAGCCTAAGGAGACAGGGAGAAGCTTTCTTT.

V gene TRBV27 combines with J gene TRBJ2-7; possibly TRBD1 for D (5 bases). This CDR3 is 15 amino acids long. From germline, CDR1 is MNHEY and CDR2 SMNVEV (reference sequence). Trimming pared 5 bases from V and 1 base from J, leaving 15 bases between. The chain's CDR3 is CASSPMTALSYEQYF. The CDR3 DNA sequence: TGTGCCAGCAGTCCGATGACAGCCCTTTCCTACGAGCAGTACTTC.

CDR3 nucleotides: TGTGCCAGCAGCACGGGAAGTATTGGAAAACTGTTTTTT. This sequence encodes CASSTGSIGKLFF. This chain connects TRBV5-5 to TRBJ1-4; D is unclear. In germline, CDR1 is SGHKS, CDR2 YYEKEE (reference sequence). Trimming pared 4 bases from V and 10 bases from J, leaving 14 bases between. The length of the CDR3 is 13 residues.

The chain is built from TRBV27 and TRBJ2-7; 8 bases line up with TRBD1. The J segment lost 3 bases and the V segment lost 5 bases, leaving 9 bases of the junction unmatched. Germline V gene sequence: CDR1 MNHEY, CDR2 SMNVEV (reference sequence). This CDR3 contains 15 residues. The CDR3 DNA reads TGTGCCAGCAGTCCACGGACAGGGTTGATCTACGAGCAGTACTTC. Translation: CASSPRTGLIYEQYF.

The CDR3 DNA is TGTGCCAGCAGTGCCGGACTCCCGAGCTCCTACGAGCAGTACTTC. Encoded protein: CASSAGLPSSYEQYF. The chain carries TRBV2 and TRBJ2-7; the D gene is possibly TRBD2 (5 bases). V was shortened by 4 bases and J by 0 bases, with 13 bases between the two germline ends. Germline V CDR1 and CDR2: SNHLY, FYNNEI. This CDR3 contains 15 residues.

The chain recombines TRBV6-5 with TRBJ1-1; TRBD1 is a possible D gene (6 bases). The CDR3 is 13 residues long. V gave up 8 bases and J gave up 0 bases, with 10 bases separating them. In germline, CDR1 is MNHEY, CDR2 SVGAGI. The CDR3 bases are TGTGCCAGCTACAGGGTTCTGAACACTGAAGCTTTCTTT. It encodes CASYRVLNTEAFF.

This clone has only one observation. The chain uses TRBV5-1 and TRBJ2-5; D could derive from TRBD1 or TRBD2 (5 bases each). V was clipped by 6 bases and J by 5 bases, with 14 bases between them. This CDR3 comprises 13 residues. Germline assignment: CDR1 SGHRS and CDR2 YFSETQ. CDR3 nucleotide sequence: TGCGCCAGCACCGAGGGGTTTCGGGAGACCCAGTACTTC. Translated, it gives CASTEGFRETQYF.

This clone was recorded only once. DNA for the CDR3: TGTGCCAGCAGCACAGGGATAGGAAACACCATATATTTT. Its translation is CASSTGIGNTIYF. This chain connects TRBV5-5 to TRBJ1-3; D might be TRBD1 (6 bases). Germline loops: CDR1 SGHKS, CDR2 YYEKEE (reference sequence). Trimming left V 4 bases short and J 4 bases short, with 9 bases between. The CDR3 is 13 residues long.

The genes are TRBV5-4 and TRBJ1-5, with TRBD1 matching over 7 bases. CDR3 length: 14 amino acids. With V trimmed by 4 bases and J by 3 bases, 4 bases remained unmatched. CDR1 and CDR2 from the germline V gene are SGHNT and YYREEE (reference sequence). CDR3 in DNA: TGTGCCAGCAGCAGGGGACAGCACAATCAGCCCCAGCATTTT. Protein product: CASSRGQHNQPQHF. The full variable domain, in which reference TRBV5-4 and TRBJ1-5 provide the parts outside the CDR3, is ETGVTQSPTHLIKTRGQQVTLRCSSQSGHNTVSWYQQALGQGPQFIFQYYREEENGRGNFPPRFSGLQFPNYSSELNVNALELDDSALYLCASSRGQHNQPQHFGDGTRLSIL.

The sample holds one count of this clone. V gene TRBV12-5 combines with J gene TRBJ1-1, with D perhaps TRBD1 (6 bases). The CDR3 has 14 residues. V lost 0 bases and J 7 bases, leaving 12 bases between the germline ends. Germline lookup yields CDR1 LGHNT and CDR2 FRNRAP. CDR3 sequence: CASGLVQGALEAFF. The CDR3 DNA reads TGTGCTAGTGGTTTGGTACAGGGCGCCCTTGAAGCTTTCTTT.

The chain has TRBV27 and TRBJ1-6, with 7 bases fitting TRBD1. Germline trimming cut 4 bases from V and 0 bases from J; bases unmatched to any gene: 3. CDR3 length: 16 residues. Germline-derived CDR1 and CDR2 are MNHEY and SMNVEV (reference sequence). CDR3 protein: CASSSGQSSYNSPLHF. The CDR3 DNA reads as TGTGCCAGCAGTTCGGGACAGAGCTCCTATAATTCACCCCTCCACTTT.

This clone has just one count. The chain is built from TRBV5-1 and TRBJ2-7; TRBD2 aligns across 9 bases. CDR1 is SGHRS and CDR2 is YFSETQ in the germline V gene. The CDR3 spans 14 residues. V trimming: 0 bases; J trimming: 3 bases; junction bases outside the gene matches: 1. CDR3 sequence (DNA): TGCGCCAGCAGCTTGGTAGCGGGGGACTACGAGCAGTACTTC. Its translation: CASSLVAGDYEQYF.

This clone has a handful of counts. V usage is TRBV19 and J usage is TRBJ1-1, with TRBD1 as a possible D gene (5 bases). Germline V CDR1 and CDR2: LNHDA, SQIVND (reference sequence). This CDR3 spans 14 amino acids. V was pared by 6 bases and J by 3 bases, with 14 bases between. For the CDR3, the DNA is TGTGCCAGTAGCCTCCTCCGGGACCACACTGAAGCTTTCTTT. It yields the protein CASSLLRDHTEAFF.

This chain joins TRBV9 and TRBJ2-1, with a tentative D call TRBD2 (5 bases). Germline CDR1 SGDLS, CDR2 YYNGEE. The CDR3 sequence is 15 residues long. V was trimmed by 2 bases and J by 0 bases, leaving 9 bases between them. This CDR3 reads CASSVGSGSYNEQFF. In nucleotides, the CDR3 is TGTGCCAGCAGCGTCGGAAGCGGCTCCTACAATGAGCAGTTCTTC.

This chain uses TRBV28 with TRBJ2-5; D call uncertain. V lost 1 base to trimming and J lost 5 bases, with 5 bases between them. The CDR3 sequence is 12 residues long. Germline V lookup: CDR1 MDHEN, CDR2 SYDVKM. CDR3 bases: TGTGCCAGCAGTTTATTGGGGGAGACCCAGTACTTC. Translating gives CASSLLGETQYF.

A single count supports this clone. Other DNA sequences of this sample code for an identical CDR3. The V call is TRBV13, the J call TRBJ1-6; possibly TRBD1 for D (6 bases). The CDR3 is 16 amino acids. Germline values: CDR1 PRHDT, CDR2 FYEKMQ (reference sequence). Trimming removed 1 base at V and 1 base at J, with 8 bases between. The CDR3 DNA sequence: TGTGCCAGCAGCTTAGAGGGGGGATCCTATAATTCACCCCTCCACTTT. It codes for CASSLEGGSYNSPLHF. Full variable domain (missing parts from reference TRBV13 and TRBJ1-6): AAGVIQSPRHLIKEKRETATLKCYPIPRHDTVYWYQQGPGQDPQFLISFYEKMQSDKGSIPDRFSAQQFSDYHSELNMSSLELGDSALYFCASSLEGGSYNSPLHFGNGTRLTVT.

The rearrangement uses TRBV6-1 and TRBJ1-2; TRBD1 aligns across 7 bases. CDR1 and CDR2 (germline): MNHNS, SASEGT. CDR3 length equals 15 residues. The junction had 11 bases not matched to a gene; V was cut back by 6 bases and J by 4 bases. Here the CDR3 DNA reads TGTGCCAGCAGGCCCGGGGGGGACAGCTTCTATGGCTACACCTTC. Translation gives CASRPGGDSFYGYTF.

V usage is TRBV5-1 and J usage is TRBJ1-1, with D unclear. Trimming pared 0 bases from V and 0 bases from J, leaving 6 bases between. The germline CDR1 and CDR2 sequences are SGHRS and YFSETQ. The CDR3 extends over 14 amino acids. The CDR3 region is CASSLDTLNTEAFF. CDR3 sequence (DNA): TGCGCCAGCAGCTTGGACACGTTGAACACTGAAGCTTTCTTT.